This entry features one TCR beta chain sequence. In germline, CDR1 is GTSNPN, CDR2 SVGIG (reference sequence). The V end was cut by 6 bases, the J end by 9 bases, with 20 bases between. This CDR3 is built from 13 residues. This record belongs to a study of blood T cells in healthy people across ages. A second PCR, run for roughly 7 to 12 cycles, used a sample-barcoded 5' primer plus a J-beta primer mix. Each cDNA molecule was tagged by a template-switch adaptor with 12 random nucleotides. MiXCR, run by TCRdb on the 5' RACE reads, gives a single entry per CDR3 protein. This table has over 600,000 distinct CDR3 sequences, about 42% appearing once.

Sample: blood. This clonotype originated in an elderly man in good health. The chain employs TRBV30 and TRBJ1-2; D perhaps matches TRBD1 (5 bases). CDR3 loop: CACSPVGPWRYTF. CDR3 bases: TGTGCCTGTAGCCCAGTGGGACCCTGGCGCTACACCTTC.